Each of the 9 T cell receptor beta chains below was sequenced from the same sample in a study of T cell responses to AZD1222 COVID-19 vaccine. Generated by immunoSEQ multiplex PCR, the TCRdb table keeps only in-frame clones and is missing some. The table shows approximately 180,000 clones, with more than 70% occurring only once. The sequencing used peripheral blood, collected 28 days after the second AZD1222 dose. These TCRs come from an adult who received the AZD1222 COVID-19 vaccine.

This rearrangement joins TRBV28 to TRBJ2-5; 7 bases are a match to TRBD2. V gave up 5 bases and J gave up 2 bases; unmatched junction bases: 17. The CDR3 covers 18 residues. Germline CDR1 reads MDHEN; CDR2 reads SYDVKM. CDR3 nucleotide sequence: TGTGCCAGCAGTCTCCCTCGACTCTCAAGCGGGATACAAGAGACCCAGTACTTC. Its translation is CASSLPRLSSGIQETQYF. The whole variable domain, remainder taken from reference TRBV28 and TRBJ2-5, is DVKVTQSSRYLVKRTGEKVFLECVQDMDHENMFWYRQDPGLGLRLIYFSYDVKMKEKGDIPEGYSVSREKKERFSLILESASTNQTSMYLCASSLPRLSSGIQETQYFGPGTRLLVL.

The CDR3 DNA is TGTGCCAGCAGCAAAGCGCGGTTTGGAGCGGGAGGGCCAGCGGGCGGGGAGACCCAGTACTTC. Encoded protein: CASSKARFGAGGPAGGETQYF. The chain uses TRBV21-1 and TRBJ2-5; TRBD2, the table's D call, lacks a check against the DNA. TRBV21-1 is annotated as a pseudogene. The CDR3 is 21 residues long.

The chain employs TRBV6-1 and TRBJ2-5; D possibly corresponds to TRBD2 (6 bases). Trimming stripped 2 bases from V and 5 bases from J, with 21 bases between. The germline gives CDR1 MNHNS, CDR2 SASEGT. CDR3 length: 17 residues. The CDR3 nucleotides read TGTGCCAGCAGTGAACGGACGGGAGTGGGGCAGGAGGAGACCCAGTACTTC. This encodes CASSERTGVGQEETQYF.

This chain links TRBV6-5 with TRBJ2-1; 7 bases are shared with TRBD1. After removal of 4 bases from V and 4 bases from J, the junction contained 1 base not matched to a gene. The CDR3 sequence is 13 residues long. Germline CDR1 and CDR2: MNHEY and SVGAGI. The CDR3 region has the DNA TGTGCCAGCAGTTCGGACAGGTACAATGAGCAGTTCTTC. This gives the protein CASSSDRYNEQFF.

V and J are TRBV7-2 and TRBJ2-1; D might be TRBD2 (6 bases). Germline CDR1 and CDR2: SGHTA and FQGNSA. The V end was cut by 1 base, the J end by 9 bases, with 10 bases between. The CDR3 totals 13 residues. The CDR3 is CASSLDRDSEQFF. In nucleotides, the CDR3 is TGTGCCAGCAGCTTAGACCGGGACTCTGAGCAGTTCTTC.

The chain uses TRBV7-2 and TRBJ2-2; D is ambiguous. This CDR3 has 13 residues. The ends were cut back, 0 bases at V and 3 bases at J, with 2 bases in the middle. CDR1 SGHTA and CDR2 FQGNSA come from the germline V gene. CDR3 sequence: CASSLAHTGELFF. The CDR3 region has the DNA TGTGCCAGCAGCTTAGCACACACCGGGGAGCTGTTTTTT.

This sequence joins TRBV3-1 (or the pseudogene TRBV3-2) and TRBJ2-1; 8 positions agree with TRBD2. This CDR3 is built from 16 residues. The V and J ends lost 4 bases and 7 bases, in that order; junction bases with no gene match: 12. CDR1 and CDR2 (germline): LGHDT, YNNKEL (reference sequence). This CDR3 reads CASSLMGLEDGNEQFF. CDR3 bases: TGTGCCAGCAGCCTCATGGGACTAGAGGATGGTAATGAGCAGTTCTTC.

The chain is built from TRBV4-1 and TRBJ1-2, with 8 bases identical to TRBD1. Trimming cost V 3 bases and J 8 bases; bases outside gene matches: 8. The germline gives CDR1 MGHRA, CDR2 YSYEKL. This CDR3 comprises 14 residues. The CDR3 loop reads CASSQVGQGGGYTF. The CDR3 region has the DNA TGCGCCAGCAGCCAGGTTGGACAGGGAGGAGGCTACACCTTC.

J is TRBJ2-1 and V is TRBV2; 9 nucleotides match TRBD2. The CDR3 length is 13 residues. Germline V gene sequence: CDR1 SNHLY, CDR2 FYNNEI. The J segment lost 7 bases and the V segment lost 5 bases, leaving 3 bases of the junction unmatched. CDR3 sequence: CASSLTSGNEQFF. CDR3 coding DNA: TGTGCCAGCAGTTTGACTAGCGGTAATGAGCAGTTCTTC.